What follows are 29 T cell receptor beta chains derived from one specimen sequenced in a study of molecular identifiers for immune sequencing clone quantification. TCRdb redid the calling of the PCR reads with MiXCR, one entry per CDR3 protein. This sample carries more than 250,000 distinct CDR3 sequences, over 20% of them seen once, and the ten largest clones take 0.81%. Source material: naive CD8+ T cells from blood, with Jurkat cell RNA spiked in. Specified subset: FACS-sorted CD8+CD4-CCR7+CD45RA+ naive T cells. All receptors derive from a human donor in good health. Some libraries in this study had Jurkat cell RNA spiked in.

This clonotype was picked up a small number of times. This chain links TRBV11-2 with TRBJ2-7; D remains ambiguous. The V and J ends lost 0 bases and 9 bases respectively, with 9 bases between them. Per the germline V gene, CDR1 is SGHAT and CDR2 is FQNNGV. CDR3 size: 12 residues. CDR3 DNA sequence: TGTGCCAGCAGCTTAGACCCTAGGCGGCAGTACTTC. Protein sequence: CASSLDPRRQYF. Complete variable domain (other parts from reference TRBV11-2 and TRBJ2-7): EAGVAQSPRYKIIEKRQSVAFWCNPISGHATLYWYQQILGQGPKLLIQFQNNGVVDDSQLPKDRFSAERLKGVDSTLKIQPAKLEDSAVYLCASSLDPRRQYFGPGTRLTVT.

J is TRBJ1-1 and V is TRBV12-3 or TRBV12-4; D remains unclear. Trimming removed 5 bases at V and 5 bases at J, with 15 bases between. The CDR3 length is 14 residues. CDR3 coding DNA: TGTGCCAGCAGTCCCCTCGGGCCCGAGACTGAAGCTTTCTTT. This sequence encodes CASSPLGPETEAFF.

This clonotype was detected many times. The chain employs TRBV4-1 and TRBJ2-7, with 7 nucleotides matching TRBD2. In germline, CDR1 is MGHRA, CDR2 YSYEKL. The J segment lost 3 bases and the V segment lost 4 bases, leaving 6 bases of the junction unmatched. This CDR3 has 14 residues. The DNA for the CDR3 is TGCGCCAGCAGCCCGCGCGGGGAGGGCTACGAGCAGTACTTC. This codes for CASSPRGEGYEQYF.

This clonotype has a handful of counts. The chain has TRBV11-3 and TRBJ2-3; 11 positions agree with TRBD2. The CDR3 extends over 16 amino acids. From germline, CDR1 is SGHNT and CDR2 YENEEA. J was trimmed by 4 bases and V by 4 bases; bases with no gene match: 7. The CDR3 nucleotides read TGTGCCAGCAGCTCTCATAGCGGGGGGGCGGCAGATACGCAGTATTTT. It is translated as CASSSHSGGAADTQYF.

Many counts were recorded for this clonotype. J is TRBJ2-2 and V is TRBV4-1, with no clear D. Trimming stripped 4 bases from V and 1 base from J, with 7 bases between. CDR3 length: 14 residues. The germline V gene encodes CDR1 MGHRA and CDR2 YSYEKL. This CDR3 is CASSRYKNTGELFF. In DNA, the CDR3 is TGCGCCAGCAGCCGATACAAGAACACCGGGGAGCTGTTTTTT.

Remarks on this clonotype: A much bigger clone sits one base away, suggesting this may be a read error. The chain recombines TRBV19 with TRBJ1-1; TRBD1 matches at 7 bases. This CDR3 contains 14 residues. Germline V gene lookup returns CDR1 LNHDA and CDR2 SQIVND (reference sequence). V was pared by 8 bases and J by 1 base, with 7 bases of the junction left unmatched. The DNA for the CDR3 is TGTGCCAGTGCCGCAGGGGGGAAGAACACTGAAGCTTTCTTT. Its protein is CASAAGGKNTEAFF.

This clonotype has a handful of counts. The chain is built from TRBV6-2 or TRBV6-3 and TRBJ2-5, with 7 bases aligning to TRBD2. The CDR3 is made up of 15 amino acids. In germline, CDR1 is MNHEY, CDR2 SVGEGT. Losses at the gene ends were 2 bases for V and 4 bases for J; bases not matched to a gene: 7. CDR3 region: CASSYPAGARETQYF. CDR3 bases: TGTGCCAGCAGTTACCCGGCGGGAGCAAGAGAGACCCAGTACTTC.

Details on this clonotype: A much larger clone differs by one base, so this may be a read error. V is TRBV7-6 and J is TRBJ1-4; no clear D. The CDR3 has 14 amino acids. The germline V and J ends were trimmed by 1 base and 10 bases, with 13 bases remaining between them. CDR1 is SGHVS and CDR2 is FNYEAQ in the germline V gene. CDR3 nucleotide sequence: TGTGCCAGCAGCTTAGGGACGAACGGTGTAAAACTGTTTTTT. Its protein is CASSLGTNGVKLFF.

This chain uses TRBV15 with TRBJ1-5, with no clear D. The CDR3 totals 14 residues. V lost 5 bases, J lost 0 bases, and 8 bases lay in between. CDR1 is LNHNV and CDR2 is YYDKDF in the germline V gene (reference sequence). Here the CDR3 DNA reads TGTGCCACCAGCGGAAGTTCTAGCAATCAGCCCCAGCATTTT. Translated, it gives CATSGSSSNQPQHF.

This clonotype has ten or more counts. This chain connects TRBV28 to TRBJ2-2; weak D call: TRBD1 (6 bases). The ends were cut back, 3 bases at V and 6 bases at J, with 11 bases in the middle. The CDR3 is 14 residues long. Germline values: CDR1 MDHEN, CDR2 SYDVKM. The CDR3, as DNA: TGTGCCAGCAGTTTTACAGGGTCGGCCGGGGAGCTGTTTTTT. Protein: CASSFTGSAGELFF.

This clonotype has at least ten counts. This chain uses TRBV4-3 with TRBJ1-3, with D unclear. In germline, CDR1 is LGHNA, CDR2 YSLEER. The CDR3 sequence is 16 residues long. The V and J ends lost 0 bases and 0 bases respectively, with 9 bases between them. In DNA form, the CDR3 reads TGCGCCAGCAGCCAAGATACGGGGAGCTCTGGAAACACCATATATTTT. The encoded protein is CASSQDTGSSGNTIYF.

This clonotype was recorded many times. The J gene is TRBJ2-5, the V gene TRBV5-5, with TRBD2 matching over 8 bases. V was pared by 4 bases and J by 0 bases, with 5 bases of the junction left unmatched. Germline V gene data show CDR1 as SGHKS and CDR2 as YYEKEE (reference sequence). The CDR3 covers 15 residues. CDR3 amino acids: CASSPGGGYQETQYF. The CDR3 coding sequence is TGTGCCAGCAGCCCCGGGGGGGGGTACCAAGAGACCCAGTACTTC.

The chain employs TRBV20-1 and TRBJ2-3, with TRBD2 identical over 7 bases. This CDR3 is built from 15 residues. Trimming cost V 3 bases and J 1 base; bases outside gene matches: 7. CDR1 and CDR2 from the germline V gene are DFQATT and SNEGSKA (reference sequence). CDR3 in amino acids: CSASPSGLRTDTQYF. For the CDR3, the DNA is TGCAGTGCTAGTCCTAGCGGACTGCGCACAGATACGCAGTATTTT.

The chain joins TRBV20-1 to TRBJ2-1, with 10 bases aligning to TRBD2. The germline V gene has CDR1 DFQATT and CDR2 SNEGSKA (reference sequence). V lost 5 bases, J lost 2 bases, and 15 bases stayed unmatched. CDR3 length equals 18 residues. Here the CDR3 DNA reads TGCAGTGCTCTCCTGCGGGTTCAGCGGGAGGGCCCCTACAATGAGCAGTTCTTC. Amino acid sequence: CSALLRVQREGPYNEQFF.

The sample holds many counts of this clonotype. This rearrangement joins TRBV4-1 to TRBJ2-7, with D unresolved. Germline CDR1 reads MGHRA; CDR2 reads YSYEKL. The CDR3 contains 14 residues. With 1 base removed from V and 3 bases from J, the gap between germline ends came to 10 bases. CDR3 sequence: CASSQAVSFYEQYF. DNA of the CDR3: TGCGCCAGCAGCCAAGCCGTCAGTTTCTACGAGCAGTACTTC.

This clonotype was seen at least ten times. The rearrangement joins TRBV5-4 to TRBJ1-2; no clear D gene. Looked up from germline, CDR1 is SGHNT and CDR2 is YYREEE (reference sequence). The ends were cut back, 1 base at V and 4 bases at J, with 8 bases in the middle. CDR3 length equals 13 residues. The CDR3 region is CASSLSEIYGYTF. For the CDR3, the DNA is TGTGCCAGCAGCTTGTCCGAGATCTATGGCTACACCTTC. Drawing the rest from reference TRBV5-4 and TRBJ1-2, the complete variable domain is ETGVTQSPTHLIKTRGQQVTLRCSSQSGHNTVSWYQQALGQGPQFIFQYYREEENGRGNFPPRFSGLQFPNYSSELNVNALELDDSALYLCASSLSEIYGYTFGSGTRLTVV.

This chain joins TRBV27 and TRBJ2-3; 11 nucleotides align to TRBD2. From germline, CDR1 is MNHEY and CDR2 SMNVEV (reference sequence). The CDR3 loop spans 17 amino acids. V lost 2 bases and J lost 0; bases outside the gene matches: 4. In nucleotides, the CDR3 is TGTGCCAGCAGTTTACTGCTAGCGGGGGGAAGCACAGATACGCAGTATTTT. Translating it yields CASSLLLAGGSTDTQYF.

Ten or more counts support this clonotype. The chain is built from TRBV6-1 and TRBJ2-7, with D perhaps matching TRBD1 (5 bases). Per germline, CDR1 MNHNS and CDR2 SASEGT. V gave up 6 bases and J gave up 0 bases, with 9 bases separating them. CDR3 length: 13 amino acids. In nucleotides, the CDR3 is TGTGCCAGCAGGAAGACAGACTCCTACGAGCAGTACTTC. This encodes CASRKTDSYEQYF.

Concerning this clonotype itself: A much larger clone differs by one base, so this may be a read error. This rearrangement joins TRBV27 to TRBJ2-5; 10 bases are shared with TRBD1. CDR3 size: 16 residues. The germline CDR1 and CDR2 sequences are MNHEY and SMNVEV (reference sequence). Trimming at V came to 7 bases and at J to 5 bases, leaving 13 bases not matched to a gene. CDR3 amino acids: CASNLIGTGATETQYF. In DNA form, the CDR3 reads TGTGCCAGCAATTTGATTGGGACAGGGGCAACGGAGACCCAGTACTTC.

At least ten counts were recorded for this clonotype. This sequence joins TRBV29-1 and TRBJ1-2; no reliable D call. The CDR3 covers 11 residues. Germline-derived CDR1 and CDR2 are SQVTM and ANQGSEA. DNA for the CDR3: TGCAGTGCCACCCTAATTTATGGCTACACCTTC. Protein sequence: CSATLIYGYTF. The complete variable domain, with remaining parts taken from reference TRBV29-1 and TRBJ1-2, reads SAVISQKPSRDICQRGTSLTIQCQVDSQVTMMFWYRQQPGQSLTLIATANQGSEATYESGFVIDKFPISRPNLTFSTLTVSNMSPEDSSIYLCSATLIYGYTFGSGTRLTVV.

This clonotype appeared a few times. This chain's CDR3 is CASRSRTEAFF. The CDR3 DNA sequence: TGTGCCAGCAGGTCCCGCACTGAAGCTTTCTTT. V gene TRBV11-2 combines with J gene TRBJ1-1, with D unclear. The CDR3 contains 11 residues. Germline CDR1 reads SGHAT; CDR2 reads FQNNGV. V lost 6 bases and J 4 bases, leaving 6 bases between the germline ends.

Ten or more counts support this clonotype. The germline gene is not matched at one end of the junction; a read error may be the cause. The chain joins TRBV5-1 to TRBJ2-1; D ambiguous. The CDR3 extends over 11 amino acids. CDR1 SGHRS and CDR2 YFSETQ come from the germline V gene. In DNA form, the CDR3 reads TGCGCCGGCAGCTTGGATGGGGTAAGGTTCTTC. Amino acids: CAGSLDGVRFF. Drawing the rest from reference TRBV5-1 and TRBJ2-1, the complete variable domain is KAGVTQTPRYLIKTRGQQVTLSCSPISGHRSVSWYQQTPGQGLQFLFEYFSETQRNKGNFPGRFSGRQFSNSRSEMNVSTLELGDSALYLCAGSLDGVRFFGPGTRLTVL.

There are many counts of this clonotype. The chain recombines TRBV29-1 with TRBJ1-3; D is unclear. Germline CDR1 is SQVTM and CDR2 is ANQGSEA. CDR3 length equals 13 residues. Trimming shortened V by 4 bases and J by 7 bases, and 14 bases separated the two germline ends. CDR3 amino acids: CSVVKGDFNTIYF. Written as DNA, the CDR3 is TGCAGCGTTGTTAAGGGAGATTTCAACACCATATATTTT.

As for this clonotype: A much larger clone lies one base from this, so it may be a read error. V gene TRBV7-6 combines with J gene TRBJ2-2, with D possibly TRBD2 on 5 matching bases. The CDR3 extends over 12 amino acids. Germline V gene data show CDR1 as SGHVS and CDR2 as FNYEAQ. The CDR3 DNA follows: TGTGCCAGCCGCGGGCCGGCCGGGGAGCCGTTTTTT. Protein sequence: CASRGPAGEPFF.

This clonotype was detected many times. CDR3 sequence: CSARVLAGSYEQYF. The CDR3 DNA reads as TGCAGTGCTAGAGTACTAGCGGGAAGCTACGAGCAGTACTTC. The chain combines TRBV20-1 with TRBJ2-7, with 10 bases matching TRBD2. The trim removed 1 base at V and 3 bases at J, leaving 3 bases unmatched. Germline lookup yields CDR1 DFQATT and CDR2 SNEGSKA (reference sequence). This CDR3 is built from 14 residues.

As for this clonotype: A read error is possible here, since a much larger clone lies one base away. This sequence joins TRBV7-2 and TRBJ1-1, with no clear D. The V gene lost 6 bases and the J gene lost 6 bases, with 14 bases spanning the gap. Germline loops: CDR1 SGHTA, CDR2 FQGNSA. This CDR3 is built from 13 residues. The CDR3 protein is CASSYIKGAEAFF. CDR3 bases: TGTGCCAGCAGTTATATAAAGGGAGCTGAAGCTTTCTTT.

V gene TRBV4-3 combines with J gene TRBJ2-1; 12 bases fit TRBD1. The V segment lost 6 bases and the J segment 5 bases; nucleotides outside the gene matches: 5. The CDR3 covers 15 residues. Germline V gives CDR1 LGHNA, CDR2 YSLEER. The CDR3 bases are TGCGCCAGCAGACAGGGACAGGGGGCTGACAATGAGCAGTTCTTC. The encoded protein is CASRQGQGADNEQFF.

V usage is TRBV20-1 and J usage is TRBJ2-7; the match to TRBD2 covers 9 bases. Trimming removed 6 bases from V and 3 bases from J; junction bases left unmatched: 6. The CDR3 contains 13 residues. Germline V lookup: CDR1 DFQATT, CDR2 SNEGSKA (reference sequence). In DNA form, the CDR3 reads TGCAGTGCCGAACCGACTAGCGGCTACGAGCAGTACTTC. This gives the protein CSAEPTSGYEQYF.

The sample holds many counts of this clonotype. The chain couples TRBV12-3 or TRBV12-4 to TRBJ2-3; D gene unclear. The CDR3 sequence is 16 residues long. V shed 0 bases and J shed 0 bases, with 10 bases lying between them. CDR3: CASSLATWVSTDTQYF. CDR3 nucleotide sequence: TGTGCCAGCAGTTTAGCGACCTGGGTGAGCACAGATACGCAGTATTTT.